Here is one T cell receptor beta chain with its context. CDR3 size: 15 residues. Germline loops: CDR1 MNHNY, CDR2 SVGAGI (reference sequence). V lost 3 bases and J lost 1; bases outside the gene matches: 1. This specimen belongs to a study of HIV-infected patients and healthy controls. TCRdb re-analysed the 5' RACE reads in MiXCR, keeping a single row per CDR3 protein. The table includes about 67,000 distinct CDR3 sequences, approximately 16% detected once. The chain carries TRBV6-6 and TRBJ2-3; TRBD2 matches 10 bases. The sequencing input was CD4+ T cells from blood. The receptor was isolated from a human donor in good health. The chain's CDR3 is CASSYGTSGTDTQYF. CDR3 in DNA: TGTGCCAGCAGTTATGGGACTAGCGGCACAGATACGCAGTATTTT.